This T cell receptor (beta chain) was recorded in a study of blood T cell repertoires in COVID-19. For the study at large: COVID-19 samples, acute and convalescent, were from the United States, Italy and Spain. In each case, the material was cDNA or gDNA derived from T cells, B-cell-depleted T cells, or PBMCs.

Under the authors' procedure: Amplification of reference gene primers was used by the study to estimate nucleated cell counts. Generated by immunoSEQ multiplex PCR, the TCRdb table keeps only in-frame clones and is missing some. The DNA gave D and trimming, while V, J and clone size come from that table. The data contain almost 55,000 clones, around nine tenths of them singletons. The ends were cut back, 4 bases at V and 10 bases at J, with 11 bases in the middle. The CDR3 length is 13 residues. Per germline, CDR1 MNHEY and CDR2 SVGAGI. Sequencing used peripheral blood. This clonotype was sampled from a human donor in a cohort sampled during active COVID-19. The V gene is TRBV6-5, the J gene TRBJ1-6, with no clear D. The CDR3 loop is CASSLLAGSPLHF. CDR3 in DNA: TGTGCCAGCAGTTTGCTGGCGGGATCACCCCTCCACTTT.